These 27 T cell receptor beta chains were sequenced from one sample in a study of early T cells in non-severe SARS-CoV-2 infection (dated by TCRdb to the early 2020s). Libraries came from 5' RACE. TCRdb lists the instrument as NextSeq 500. The raw public data were reprocessed by TCRdb itself: fastp quality trimming at Q25, MiXCR clonotype calling, in-frame beta chains only. A single entry per CDR3 protein holds the most common genes and DNA from its merged rows. The sample table holds 25,000 to 35,000 distinct CDR3 sequences, of which 4.4% were seen once. Around 10% of the sample is in the top ten clones. What was sequenced was whole blood. The receptors originated from an adult who was a healthcare worker with PCR-confirmed SARS-CoV-2 infection or an uninfected control (not recorded which).

This clonotype was seen at least ten times. J is TRBJ2-1 and V is TRBV20-1; 12 nucleotides align to TRBD2. The trim removed 4 bases at V and 8 bases at J, leaving 12 bases unmatched. This CDR3 comprises 16 residues. CDR1 and CDR2 (germline): DFQATT, SNEGSKA (reference sequence). The CDR3 DNA reads TGCAGTGCTAAACCACGGACTAGCGGGAATTTGTATGAGCAGTTCTTC. Protein sequence: CSAKPRTSGNLYEQFF.

This clonotype was recorded many times. The chain joins TRBV14 to TRBJ2-1, with TRBD1 matching over 8 bases. There are 15 residues in the CDR3. Germline lookup yields CDR1 SGHDN and CDR2 FVKESK. After removal of 6 bases from V and 4 bases from J, the junction contained 8 bases not matched to a gene. DNA of the CDR3: TGTGCCAGCAGTTTACATCGGACAGGGTACAATGAGCAGTTCTTC. Amino acid sequence: CASSLHRTGYNEQFF.

This clonotype appeared many times. The gene calls are TRBV7-3 and TRBJ2-1, with 7 nucleotides matching TRBD2. This CDR3 is built from 15 residues. J lost 1 base, V lost 2 bases, and 2 bases had no gene match. CDR1 SGHTA and CDR2 FQGTGA come from the germline V gene. The CDR3 reads CASSLGRESYNEQFF. Written as DNA, the CDR3 is TGTGCCAGCAGCTTAGGGCGGGAGTCCTACAATGAGCAGTTCTTC.

This clonotype was observed at least ten times. The chain uses TRBV25-1 and TRBJ2-7; 11 bases map to TRBD1. The CDR3 extends over 16 amino acids. The J segment lost 5 bases and the V segment lost 2 bases, leaving 8 bases of the junction unmatched. The V gene's germline CDR1 is MGHDK and CDR2 SYGVNS. The CDR3: CASSERYRTGGHEQYF. CDR3 DNA sequence: TGTGCCAGCAGTGAAAGGTATCGGACAGGGGGCCACGAGCAGTACTTC.

The table lists this clonotype with many counts. The rearrangement uses TRBV10-2 and TRBJ2-1; 8 bases are a match to TRBD1. The germline gives CDR1 WSHSY, CDR2 SAAADI. This CDR3 is built from 13 residues. V lost 6 bases and J lost 6; bases outside the gene matches: 4. CDR3 coding DNA: TGCGCCAGCAGCGGGACAGGCTCCAATGAGCAGTTCTTC. The encoded protein is CASSGTGSNEQFF.

This clonotype was recorded at least ten times. The chain is built from TRBV7-9 and TRBJ2-2; a possible D gene is TRBD2 (5 bases). Trimming stripped 8 bases from V and 0 bases from J, with 16 bases between. Germline V gene lookup returns CDR1 SEHNR and CDR2 FQNEAQ (reference sequence). The CDR3 runs 16 residues. CDR3 residues: CASPAGSTSNTGELFF. The CDR3 region has the DNA TGTGCCAGCCCCGCGGGCAGTACTTCGAACACCGGGGAGCTGTTTTTT.

This clonotype was seen many times. The chain uses TRBV6-1 and TRBJ2-1; 7 bases align to TRBD2. CDR1 and CDR2 (germline): MNHNS, SASEGT. Trimming removed 2 bases from V and 8 bases from J; junction bases left unmatched: 9. The CDR3 is 15 amino acids. The CDR3 DNA follows: TGTGCCAGCAGTGAATGGGCGGGAGAGGTCGATGAGCAGTTCTTC. Translating gives CASSEWAGEVDEQFF.

This clonotype was seen ten or more times. The V call is TRBV6-4, the J call TRBJ2-6; no clear D. The germline V gene encodes CDR1 MRHNA and CDR2 SNTAGT. V lost 3 bases, J lost 4 bases, and 4 bases lay in between. The CDR3 contains 13 residues. The CDR3 DNA reads TGTGCCAGCAGTGAATCCGGGGCCAACGTCCTGACTTTC. Encoded protein: CASSESGANVLTF.

The chain links TRBV9 to TRBJ2-1, with D tentatively TRBD1 or TRBD2 (5 bases each). V gave up 0 bases and J gave up 9 bases, with 16 bases separating them. This CDR3 contains 15 residues. From germline, CDR1 is SGDLS and CDR2 YYNGEE. CDR3 in DNA: TGTGCCAGCAGCGTAGCTGGGAGAGAAAGGGGTGAGCAGTTCTTC. Translating gives CASSVAGRERGEQFF.

This clonotype was observed at least ten times. The chain combines TRBV20-1 with TRBJ2-3; D possibly uses TRBD1 or TRBD2 (5 bases each). CDR3 length: 14 residues. Germline CDR1 DFQATT, CDR2 SNEGSKA (reference sequence). V shed 6 bases and J shed 2 bases, with 15 bases lying between them. CDR3 region: CSARVRDPTDTQYF. The CDR3 DNA follows: TGCAGTGCCCGAGTTCGGGACCCCACAGATACGCAGTATTTT.

In its sample, this clonotype was seen many times. V is TRBV28 and J is TRBJ2-2; D possibly corresponds to TRBD2 (6 bases). There are 16 residues in the CDR3. V lost 6 bases, J lost 5 bases, and 19 bases lay in between. CDR1 is MDHEN, CDR2 SYDVKM, per germline. The chain's CDR3 is CASSPPGGSETGELFF. As DNA, the CDR3 is TGTGCCAGCAGCCCCCCTGGGGGGTCGGAAACCGGGGAGCTGTTTTTT. Full variable domain (remainder filled in from reference TRBV28 and TRBJ2-2): DVKVTQSSRYLVKRTGEKVFLECVQDMDHENMFWYRQDPGLGLRLIYFSYDVKMKEKGDIPEGYSVSREKKERFSLILESASTNQTSMYLCASSPPGGSETGELFFGEGSRLTVL.

This clonotype was observed at least ten times. V gene TRBV9 combines with J gene TRBJ2-7; 7 bases are a match to TRBD2. The CDR3 sequence is 15 residues long. CDR1 and CDR2 (germline): SGDLS, YYNGEE. Trimming at V came to 4 bases and at J to 2 bases, leaving 9 bases not matched to a gene. This CDR3 reads CASSTRAGPTYEQYF. CDR3 sequence (DNA): TGTGCCAGCAGCACCAGAGCGGGGCCGACCTACGAGCAGTACTTC. The full variable domain, its missing parts supplied by reference TRBV9 and TRBJ2-7, is DSGVTQTPKHLITATGQRVTLRCSPRSGDLSVYWYQQSLDQGLQFLIQYYNGEERAKGNILERFSAQQFPDLHSELNLSSLELGDSALYFCASSTRAGPTYEQYFGPGTRLTVT.

Points on this clonotype: Given a much more abundant clone one base away, this may be a read error. This sequence joins TRBV7-3 and TRBJ2-3, with 8 bases aligning to TRBD1. From germline, CDR1 is SGHTA and CDR2 FQGTGA. The CDR3 runs to 16 residues. CDR3 loop: CAGSLTTDRGGDTQYF. CDR3 nucleotide sequence: TGTGCCGGCAGCTTAACAACAGACAGGGGTGGAGATACGCAGTATTTT. The variable domain in full, with the rest retrieved from reference TRBV7-3 and TRBJ2-3, is GAGVSQTPSNKVTEKGKYVELRCDPISGHTALYWYRQSLGQGPEFLIYFQGTGAADDSGLPNDRFFAVRPEGSVSTLKIQRTERGDSAVYLCAGSLTTDRGGDTQYFGPGTRLTVL.

This rearrangement joins TRBV11-2 to TRBJ1-6, with D possibly matching TRBD1 (6 bases). Trimming removed 0 bases at V and 6 bases at J, with 9 bases between. This CDR3 has 15 amino acids. The germline CDR1 and CDR2 sequences are SGHAT and FQNNGV. The CDR3 DNA sequence: TGTGCCAGCAGCTTAGAGACAGGTGCTAATTCACCCCTCCACTTT. Amino acids: CASSLETGANSPLHF. The variable domain in full, completed from reference TRBV11-2 and TRBJ1-6, reads EAGVAQSPRYKIIEKRQSVAFWCNPISGHATLYWYQQILGQGPKLLIQFQNNGVVDDSQLPKDRFSAERLKGVDSTLKIQPAKLEDSAVYLCASSLETGANSPLHFGNGTRLTVT.

Concerning this clonotype itself: A read error is possible here, since a much larger clone lies one base away. The chain combines TRBV20-1 with TRBJ1-5; weak D call: TRBD1 (5 bases). The germline CDR1 and CDR2 sequences are DFQATT and SNEGSKA (reference sequence). Trimming shortened V by 8 bases and J by 3 bases, and 14 bases separated the two germline ends. CDR3 length equals 13 residues. CDR3 DNA: TGCAGTACTCAGACCGGGACCAATCAGCCCCAGCATTTT. This sequence encodes CSTQTGTNQPQHF.

This clonotype was counted many times. This chain joins TRBV5-5 and TRBJ1-4, with a tentative D call TRBD1 (5 bases). V lost 1 base and J 5 bases, leaving 9 bases between the germline ends. The CDR3 has 14 residues. Germline CDR1 reads SGHKS; CDR2 reads YYEKEE (reference sequence). The CDR3 loop reads CASSLWQGNEKLFF. For the CDR3, the DNA is TGTGCCAGCAGCTTGTGGCAGGGAAATGAAAAACTGTTTTTT. The full variable domain, in which reference TRBV5-5 and TRBJ1-4 provide the parts outside the CDR3, is DAGVTQSPTHLIKTRGQQVTLRCSPISGHKSVSWYQQVLGQGPQFIFQYYEKEERGRGNFPDRFSARQFPNYSSELNVNALLLGDSALYLCASSLWQGNEKLFFGSGTQLSVL.

CDR3 bases: TGTGCCAGCATGGGACAGGGGGCGCTGGGCAATCAGCCCCAGCATTTT. It yields the protein CASMGQGALGNQPQHF. J is TRBJ1-5 and V is TRBV6-1; TRBD1 matches at 12 bases. The V and J ends lost 7 bases and 2 bases, in that order; junction bases with no gene match: 6. The V gene's germline CDR1 is MNHNS and CDR2 SASEGT. This CDR3 is 16 amino acids long.

This clonotype has at least ten counts. The rearrangement uses TRBV18 and TRBJ2-5, with D hard to call. V was cut by 2 bases and J by 0 bases, with 13 bases left in between. This CDR3 has 16 residues. In germline, CDR1 is KGHSH, CDR2 LQKENI. CDR3 DNA sequence: TGTGCCAGCTCACCAGCCAGAGTTGCGTACCAAGAGACCCAGTACTTC. This gives the protein CASSPARVAYQETQYF. The variable domain in full, with the rest retrieved from reference TRBV18 and TRBJ2-5, is NAGVMQNPRHLVRRRGQEARLRCSPMKGHSHVYWYRQLPEEGLKFMVYLQKENIIDESGMPKERFSAEFPKEGPSILRIQQVVRGDSAAYFCASSPARVAYQETQYFGPGTRLLVL.

This clonotype was observed many times. The chain joins TRBV10-3 to TRBJ2-7; D is perhaps TRBD1 (6 bases). The germline gives CDR1 ENHRY, CDR2 SYGVKD. Trimming removed 11 bases from V and 0 bases from J, with 26 bases in between. There are 17 residues in the CDR3. The CDR3 region is CASTPRQATSLSYEQYF. The CDR3 DNA sequence: TGTGCCTCAACCCCCAGACAGGCTACATCTCTCTCCTACGAGCAGTACTTC.

This clonotype has ten or more counts. The chain couples TRBV6-5 to TRBJ2-1, with 10 bases identical to TRBD2. Per the germline V gene, CDR1 is MNHEY and CDR2 is SVGAGI. V lost 0 bases to trimming and J lost 8 bases; unmatched junction nucleotides: 4. The CDR3 sequence is 15 residues long. CDR3 nucleotide sequence: TGTGCCAGCAGTTACTCGAGCGGGAGGGCTGATGAGCAGTTCTTC. Encoded protein: CASSYSSGRADEQFF.

In its sample, this clonotype was seen many times. V gene TRBV5-6 combines with J gene TRBJ2-3; possible D gene TRBD1, 6 bases. The V and J ends lost 4 bases and 7 bases respectively, with 13 bases between them. Germline CDR1 reads SGHDT; CDR2 reads YYEEEE. This CDR3 comprises 13 residues. CDR3 in amino acids: CASSPGHDNTQYF. The DNA for the CDR3 is TGTGCCAGCAGCCCGGGACACGATAATACGCAGTATTTT.

Many counts were recorded for this clonotype. The chain joins TRBV4-3 to TRBJ2-2; D unresolved. The V end lost 0 bases, the J end lost 4 bases, and 6 bases lay between the germline ends. This CDR3 region has 14 residues. The germline gives CDR1 LGHNA, CDR2 YSLEER. This chain's CDR3 is CASSQEDRTGELFF. The CDR3 region has the DNA TGCGCCAGCAGCCAAGAAGACCGCACCGGGGAGCTGTTTTTT.

This clonotype was observed many times. The chain uses TRBV6-2 or TRBV6-3 and TRBJ1-5; 9 nucleotides line up with TRBD1. The germline V gene encodes CDR1 MNHEY and CDR2 SVGEGT. The CDR3 covers 17 residues. The V gene end was trimmed by 7 bases and the J gene end by 4 bases; junction bases not matched to a gene: 14. In DNA, the CDR3 is TGTGCCAGCAAACACAGGGGGCAGGCGGTGCGTAATCAGCCCCAGCATTTT. Protein sequence: CASKHRGQAVRNQPQHF.

This clonotype has a count of ten or more. The genes are TRBV28 and TRBJ1-4, with D possibly being TRBD1 (5 bases). The germline CDR1 and CDR2 sequences are MDHEN and SYDVKM. Deletions cut 5 bases from V and 4 bases from J, with 14 bases between. The CDR3 sequence is 15 residues long. CDR3 residues: CASSPRVGFNEKLFF. In DNA form, the CDR3 reads TGTGCCAGCAGTCCCAGGGTGGGGTTTAATGAAAAACTGTTTTTT.

This clonotype appeared many times. The CDR3: CASSLGQGFYEQYV. The CDR3 DNA follows: TGTGCCAGCAGTCTGGGACAGGGATTCTACGAGCAGTACGTC. The gene calls are TRBV6-5 and TRBJ2-7, with 9 bases identical to TRBD1. Germline CDR1 is MNHEY and CDR2 is SVGAGI. The length of the CDR3 is 14 residues. V dropped 5 bases and J dropped 3; count of bases not matched to a gene: 5.

This clonotype was seen at least ten times. The chain carries TRBV4-3 and TRBJ2-1; D remains unclear. The germline V and J ends were trimmed by 1 base and 1 base, with 5 bases remaining between them. Looked up from germline, CDR1 is LGHNA and CDR2 is YSLEER. This CDR3 is built from 14 residues. CDR3 DNA sequence: TGCGCCAGCAGCCAAGCGGAGTCCTACAATGAGCAGTTCTTC. It is translated as CASSQAESYNEQFF.

This clonotype was seen many times. J is TRBJ2-2 and V is TRBV18; D is ambiguous. The CDR3 runs 13 residues. The V and J ends lost 4 bases and 4 bases respectively, with 7 bases between them. CDR1 is KGHSH, CDR2 LQKENI, per germline. Here the CDR3 DNA reads TGTGCCAGCTCACGAGCAGTCACCGGGGAGCTGTTTTTT. It codes for CASSRAVTGELFF.